This T cell receptor beta chain was identified during a study of CD8 T cells in ankylosing spondylitis. Library preparation for TCR beta used quantitative 5'-RACE with molecular barcodes. TCRdb reanalysed the 5' RACE reads using MiXCR and keeps one entry per CDR3 protein. The sample holds around 330,000 distinct CDR3 sequences, 9.5% to 13% seen once. This clonotype was detected ten times or more. The antigen is unknown. Germline assignment: CDR1 SGDLS and CDR2 YYNGEE. V lost 4 bases and J 12 bases, leaving 16 bases between the germline ends. This CDR3 has 12 amino acids. Study results and caveats: CD8+ by phenotype, disease-linked clones were relatively rare in peripheral blood. A TCR beta motif of 7 to 9 highly homologous variants seemed to mark ankylosing spondylitis blood. The authors reported significant enrichment of disease-linked clones in matched ankylosing spondylitis synovial fluid.

The sequenced sample was blood, either unsorted or a sorted T cell fraction (not recorded which). This receptor was obtained from a female donor with ankylosing spondylitis or in good health (not recorded which). V is TRBV9 and J is TRBJ1-2; D might be TRBD1 (6 bases). CDR3 sequence reads: CASSPPRGADTF. Here the CDR3 DNA reads TGTGCCAGCAGCCCTCCTCGGGGGGCAGACACCTTC.